The 2 T cell receptor beta chains presented below share a single source sample, sequenced in a study of T-cell memory formation after mild COVID-19. TCRdb fed the 5' RACE reads into MiXCR, producing one record per CDR3 protein. Among roughly 450,000 distinct CDR3 sequences, over 15% were seen once, and the ten largest hold approximately 13%. Sequenced sample: PBMCs or a T cell subset sorted from them (not recorded which). The receptors were gathered from an adult woman who had mild COVID-19 (a few samples of this study predate the infection). Cell type and time point are not known.

CDR3 residues: CASSLSGGNSPLHF. DNA of the CDR3: TGTGCCAGCAGTTTGTCGGGGGGGAATTCACCCCTCCACTTT. The chain combines TRBV12-3 or TRBV12-4 with TRBJ1-6; perhaps TRBD1 as D (5 bases). The CDR3 covers 14 residues. Trimming removed 3 bases from V and 7 bases from J, with 10 bases in between.

This clonotype has ten or more counts. The chain recombines TRBV6-5 with TRBJ2-2; TRBD2 aligns across 9 bases. CDR1 is MNHEY and CDR2 is SVGAGI in the germline V gene. There are 14 residues in the CDR3. The ends lost 9 bases at V and 4 bases at J; junction bases unmatched: 6. The CDR3 spells CASLAGEVTGELFF. CDR3 DNA sequence: TGTGCCAGTTTAGCGGGAGAGGTCACCGGGGAGCTGTTTTTT.